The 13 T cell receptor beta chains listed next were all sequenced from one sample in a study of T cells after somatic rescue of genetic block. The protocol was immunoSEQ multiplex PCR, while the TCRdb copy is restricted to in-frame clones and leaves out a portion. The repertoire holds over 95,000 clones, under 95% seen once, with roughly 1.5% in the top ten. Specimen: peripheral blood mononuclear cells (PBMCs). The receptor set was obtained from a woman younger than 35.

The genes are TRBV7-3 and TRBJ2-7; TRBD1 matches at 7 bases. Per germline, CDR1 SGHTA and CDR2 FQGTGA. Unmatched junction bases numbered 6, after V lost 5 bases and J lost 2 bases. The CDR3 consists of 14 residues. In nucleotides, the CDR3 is TGTGCCAGCAGCATCCTACAGGGGCCCTACGAGCAGTACTTC. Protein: CASSILQGPYEQYF.

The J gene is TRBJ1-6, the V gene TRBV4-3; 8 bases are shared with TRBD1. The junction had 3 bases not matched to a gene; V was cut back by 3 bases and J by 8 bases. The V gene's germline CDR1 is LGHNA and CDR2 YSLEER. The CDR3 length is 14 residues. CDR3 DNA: TGCGCCAGCAGCCAGGGACAGGAGGATTCACCCCTCCACTTT. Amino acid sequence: CASSQGQEDSPLHF.

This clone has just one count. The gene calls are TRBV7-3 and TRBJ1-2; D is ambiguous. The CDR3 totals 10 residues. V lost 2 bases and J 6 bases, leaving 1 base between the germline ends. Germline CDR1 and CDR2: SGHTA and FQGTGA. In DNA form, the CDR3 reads TGTGCCAGCAGCTTAGATGGCTACACCTTC. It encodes CASSLDGYTF.

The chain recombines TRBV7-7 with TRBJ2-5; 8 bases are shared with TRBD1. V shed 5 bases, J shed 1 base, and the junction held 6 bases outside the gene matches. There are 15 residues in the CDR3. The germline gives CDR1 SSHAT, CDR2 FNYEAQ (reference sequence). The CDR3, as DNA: TGTGCCAGCAGCCGGCAAGACAGGGGCCAAGAGACCCAGTACTTC. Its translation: CASSRQDRGQETQYF. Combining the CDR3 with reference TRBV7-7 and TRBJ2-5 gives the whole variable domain GAGVSQSPRYKVTKRGQDVTLRCDPISSHATLYWYQQALGQGPEFLTYFNYEAQPDKSGLPSDRFSAERPEGSISTLTIQRTEQRDSAMYRCASSRQDRGQETQYFGPGTRLLVL.

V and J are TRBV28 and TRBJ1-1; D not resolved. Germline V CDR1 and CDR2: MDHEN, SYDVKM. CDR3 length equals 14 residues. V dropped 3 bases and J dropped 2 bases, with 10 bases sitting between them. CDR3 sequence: CASSFPLGNTEAFF. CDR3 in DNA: TGTGCCAGCAGTTTTCCCCTGGGTAACACTGAAGCTTTCTTT.

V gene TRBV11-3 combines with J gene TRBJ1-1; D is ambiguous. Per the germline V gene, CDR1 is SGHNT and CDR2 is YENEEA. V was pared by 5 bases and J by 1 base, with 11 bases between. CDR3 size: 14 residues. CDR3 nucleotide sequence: TGTGCCAGCAGCGCGAGCCAGAGGAACACTGAAGCTTTCTTT. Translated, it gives CASSASQRNTEAFF.

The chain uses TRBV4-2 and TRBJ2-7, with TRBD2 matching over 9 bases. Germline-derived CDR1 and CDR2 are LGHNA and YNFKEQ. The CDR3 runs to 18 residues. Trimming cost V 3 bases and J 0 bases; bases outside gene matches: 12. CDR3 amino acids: CASSHPRAGGLSSYEQYF. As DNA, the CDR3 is TGTGCCAGCAGCCACCCCCGAGCGGGGGGCCTTAGCTCCTACGAGCAGTACTTC.

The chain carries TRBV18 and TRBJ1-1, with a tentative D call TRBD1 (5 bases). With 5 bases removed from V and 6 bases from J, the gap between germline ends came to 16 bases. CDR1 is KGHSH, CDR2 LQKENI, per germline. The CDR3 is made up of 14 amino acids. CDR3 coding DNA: TGTGCCAGCTCATTTGACAGTGGGGTCCCTGAAGCTTTCTTT. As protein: CASSFDSGVPEAFF.

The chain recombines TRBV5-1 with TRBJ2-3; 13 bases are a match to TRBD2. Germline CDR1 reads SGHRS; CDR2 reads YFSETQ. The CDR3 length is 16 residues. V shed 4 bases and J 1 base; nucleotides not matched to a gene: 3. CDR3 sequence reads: CASSQGTSGGTDTQYF. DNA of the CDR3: TGCGCCAGCAGCCAAGGGACTAGCGGGGGCACAGATACGCAGTATTTT.

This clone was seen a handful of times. The CDR3 nucleotides read TGTGCCAGCAGTTGGGGACAGGGGACAAACACCATATATTTT. Protein: CASSWGQGTNTIYF. The chain uses TRBV6-5 and TRBJ1-3; 10 nucleotides agree with TRBD1. With 4 bases clipped from V and 6 bases from J, the junction kept 3 bases outside the gene matches. The germline V gene encodes CDR1 MNHEY and CDR2 SVGAGI. The CDR3 contains 14 residues.

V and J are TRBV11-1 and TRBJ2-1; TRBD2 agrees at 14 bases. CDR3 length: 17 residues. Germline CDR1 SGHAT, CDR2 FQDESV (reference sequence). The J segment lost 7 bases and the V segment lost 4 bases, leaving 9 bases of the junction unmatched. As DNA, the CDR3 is TGTGCCAGCAGCTCCCTCCGACTAGCGGGGGGGATAAATGAGCAGTTCTTC. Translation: CASSSLRLAGGINEQFF. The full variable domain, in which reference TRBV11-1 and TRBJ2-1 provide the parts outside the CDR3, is EAEVAQSPRYKITEKSQAVAFWCDPISGHATLYWYRQILGQGPELLVQFQDESVVDDSQLPKDRFSAERLKGVDSTLKIQPAELGDSAMYLCASSSLRLAGGINEQFFGPGTRLTVL.

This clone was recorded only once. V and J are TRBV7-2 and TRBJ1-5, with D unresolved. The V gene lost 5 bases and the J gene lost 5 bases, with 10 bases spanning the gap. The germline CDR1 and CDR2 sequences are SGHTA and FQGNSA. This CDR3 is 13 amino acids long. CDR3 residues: CASSTQWDQPQHF. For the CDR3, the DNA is TGTGCCAGCAGCACCCAGTGGGATCAGCCCCAGCATTTT.

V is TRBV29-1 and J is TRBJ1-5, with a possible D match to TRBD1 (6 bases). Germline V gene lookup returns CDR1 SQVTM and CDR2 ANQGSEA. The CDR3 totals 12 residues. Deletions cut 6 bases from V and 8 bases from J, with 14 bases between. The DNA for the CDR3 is TGCAGCGTACTACAGGGTGGAGAGCCCCAGCATTTT. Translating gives CSVLQGGEPQHF.